The 5 T cell receptor beta chains reported below all come from one sample, sequenced in a study of tissue T cells after allogeneic stem cell transplantation. Only in-frame clones appear in the TCRdb table, and some are missing; sequencing was by immunoSEQ multiplex PCR. The data contain about 1,800 clones, about 64% of them seen just once; the ten biggest clones take up around 21%. This material consisted of tissue from the stomach, taken at autopsy. The source is an older female donor with lung cancer.

The chain carries TRBV7-2 and TRBJ1-2; D perhaps matches TRBD1 (5 bases). Trimming removed 0 bases at V and 5 bases at J, with 16 bases between. The CDR3 length is 16 residues. The V gene's germline CDR1 is SGHTA and CDR2 FQGNSA. DNA of the CDR3: TGTGCCAGCAGCTTAGCCCCGATTCTCGGGGGGTATGGCTACACCTTC. It codes for CASSLAPILGGYGYTF.

The chain uses TRBV5-1 and TRBJ2-7, with D perhaps assigned TRBD1 or TRBD2 (5 bases each). Trimming stripped 7 bases from V and 6 bases from J, with 20 bases between. Germline loops: CDR1 SGHRS, CDR2 YFSETQ. The length of the CDR3 is 14 residues. The CDR3 reads CASGPGTQTTEQYF. The CDR3 DNA reads as TGCGCCAGCGGACCCGGGACCCAGACGACCGAGCAGTACTTC.

The chain uses TRBV6-5 and TRBJ2-1; possibly TRBD1 for D (5 bases). V shed 2 bases and J shed 2 bases, with 10 bases lying between them. Germline CDR1 reads MNHEY; CDR2 reads SVGAGI. CDR3 length: 15 amino acids. The CDR3 sequence: CASSYSQGTYNEQFF. The DNA of the CDR3 is TGTGCCAGCAGTTACAGTCAGGGTACCTACAATGAGCAGTTCTTC.

This clone is large. In the same sample, other DNA sequences code for this CDR3. The V call is TRBV20-1, the J call TRBJ2-1; no clear D gene. The V end was cut by 0 bases, the J end by 15 bases, with 12 bases between. Germline lookup yields CDR1 DFQATT and CDR2 SNEGSKA (reference sequence). The CDR3 loop spans 11 amino acids. CDR3 sequence: CSARDSGWLFF. In nucleotides, the CDR3 is TGCAGTGCTAGAGATTCCGGTTGGTTGTTCTTC.

The chain joins TRBV7-2 to TRBJ2-3; TRBD2 aligns across 7 bases. Per germline, CDR1 SGHTA and CDR2 FQGNSA. Trimming at V came to 5 bases and at J to 4 bases, leaving 6 bases not matched to a gene. The CDR3 consists of 14 residues. The CDR3 bases are TGTGCCAGCAGCCCTGGACTAGTTTCAGATACGCAGTATTTT. Translated, it gives CASSPGLVSDTQYF.